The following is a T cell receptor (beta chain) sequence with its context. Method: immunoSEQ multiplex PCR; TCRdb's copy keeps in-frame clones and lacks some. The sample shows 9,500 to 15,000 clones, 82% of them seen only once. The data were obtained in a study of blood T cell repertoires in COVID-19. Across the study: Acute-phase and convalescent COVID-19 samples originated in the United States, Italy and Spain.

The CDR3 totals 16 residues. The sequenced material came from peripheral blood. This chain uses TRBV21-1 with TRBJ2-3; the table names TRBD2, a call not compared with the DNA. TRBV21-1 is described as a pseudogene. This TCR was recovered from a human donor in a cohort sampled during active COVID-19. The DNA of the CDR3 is TGTGCCAGCAGGGAGACTAGCGGGGGGCGCACAGATACGCAGTATTTT. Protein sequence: CASRETSGGRTDTQYF.